This T cell receptor beta chain was sequenced during a study of PD-1 blockade in classical Hodgkin lymphoma. The study, taken as a whole, reports: Newly diagnosed patients reportedly had lower baseline TCR diversity than healthy donors. Nothing has yet pinned down what causes the repertoire differences, possibly disease activity or prior therapy.

This CDR3 is built from 14 residues. Looked up from germline, CDR1 is GTSNPN and CDR2 is SVGIG (reference sequence). V gave up 4 bases and J gave up 4 bases, with 16 bases separating them. Notes on this clone: Its target is not known.

Time point here: newly diagnosed, previously untreated cHL patient sample. CD4+ T cells were purified from thawed PBMCs by negative selection. Peripheral samples used as comparators were newly diagnosed, untreated classical Hodgkin lymphoma PBMCs. Using immunoSEQ multiplex PCR, the repertoire was profiled, and TCRdb retains in-frame clones only, with some absent. This table has some 28,000 clones, roughly nine tenths appearing once. What was sequenced was CD4+ T cells from blood. The source is a human donor with classical Hodgkin lymphoma. The V and J genes are TRBV30 and TRBJ1-2; maybe TRBD1 (5 bases). DNA for the CDR3: TGTGCCTGGAATAGGGACCGATCGTCCTATGGCTACACCTTC. Amino acid sequence: CAWNRDRSSYGYTF.